Listed below are T cell receptor beta chains from one sample, sequenced in a study of cytomegalovirus exposure and HLA in healthy donors. Using immunoSEQ multiplex PCR, the repertoire was profiled, and TCRdb retains in-frame clones only, with some absent. The sample carries 100,000 to 150,000 clones, around nine tenths recorded once. Sequencing used PBMCs. These receptors originate from a man aged 25 to 40 in good health and CMV-seronegative. The CDR3 runs from the conserved cysteine through the conserved F or W. The D gene is left open where the match is weak. Clone size appears in some rows only: once, few, many, or a class for an expanded clone.

D gene: -; J gene: TRBJ1-1; V gene: TRBV7-9; CDR3 length: 15; clone size: -; CDR3 DNA: TGTGCCAGCAGCCGGGGAGGGGACGGTAACACTGAAGCTTTCTTT; CDR3 protein: CASSRGGDGNTEAFF
D gene: -; J gene: TRBJ1-4; V gene: TRBV7-9; CDR3 length: 15; clone size: once; CDR3 DNA: TGTGCCAGCAGCTCATTCAGGGATCGGGATGAAAAACTGTTTTTT; CDR3 protein: CASSSFRDRDEKLFF
D gene: -; J gene: TRBJ2-6; V gene: TRBV7-8; CDR3 length: 15; clone size: -; CDR3 DNA: TGTGCCAGCAGCCTACGGTCCTCGGGGGCCAACGTCCTGACTTTC; CDR3 protein: CASSLRSSGANVLTF
D gene: -; J gene: TRBJ2-7; V gene: TRBV19; CDR3 length: 15; clone size: -; CDR3 DNA: TGTGCCAGTAGTACCTCTTTCGGGTCCTCCTACGAGCAGTACTTC; CDR3 protein: CASSTSFGSSYEQYF
D gene: -; J gene: TRBJ2-7; V gene: TRBV5-1; CDR3 length: 17; clone size: -; CDR3 DNA: TGCGCCAGCAGCTTGCTCCCCAACAGATTAAGTTCCTACGAGCAGTACTTC; CDR3 protein: CASSLLPNRLSSYEQYF
D gene: TRBD1; J gene: TRBJ1-4; V gene: TRBV19; CDR3 length: 14; clone size: once; CDR3 DNA: TGTGCCAGTAGTCCAGGGGGCGCGGGTGAAAAACTGTTTTTT; CDR3 protein: CASSPGGAGEKLFF
D gene: TRBD1; J gene: TRBJ2-7; V gene: TRBV30; CDR3 length: 14; clone size: -; CDR3 DNA: TGTGCCTGGACCCGGACAGGGGGCCCCTACGAGCAGTACTTC; CDR3 protein: CAWTRTGGPYEQYF
D gene: TRBD2; J gene: TRBJ2-7; V gene: TRBV5-1; CDR3 length: 16; clone size: -; CDR3 DNA: TGCGCCAGCAGCCCTCGCGGCGGACTAGCTTACTACGAGCAGTACTTC; CDR3 protein: CASSPRGGLAYYEQYF
D gene: -; J gene: TRBJ1-1; V gene: TRBV29-1; CDR3 length: 11; clone size: -; CDR3 DNA: TGCAGCTTTCAGGGGATGACTGAAGCTTTCTTT; CDR3 protein: CSFQGMTEAFF
D gene: TRBD2; J gene: TRBJ2-1; V gene: TRBV5-1; CDR3 length: 16; clone size: -; CDR3 DNA: TGCGCCAGCAGCTTGGCCGAGAGCGGGGGCTACAATGAGCAGTTCTTC; CDR3 protein: CASSLAESGGYNEQFF
D gene: -; J gene: TRBJ1-1; V gene: TRBV5-1; CDR3 length: 12; clone size: -; CDR3 DNA: TGCGCCAGCAGCTTGGAGGGGACTGAAGCTTTCTTT; CDR3 protein: CASSLEGTEAFF
D gene: -; J gene: TRBJ2-2; V gene: TRBV20-1; CDR3 length: 11; clone size: once; CDR3 DNA: TGCAGTGCCCAGGACACCGGGGAGCTGTTTTTT; CDR3 protein: CSAQDTGELFF
D gene: TRBD1; J gene: TRBJ1-3; V gene: TRBV30; CDR3 length: 14; clone size: -; CDR3 DNA: TGTGCCTGGAGTGCAGGGGGGACCGGAAACACCATATATTTT; CDR3 protein: CAWSAGGTGNTIYF
D gene: -; J gene: TRBJ1-1; V gene: TRBV2; CDR3 length: 14; clone size: -; CDR3 DNA: TGTGCCAGCAGGGAACAGGGAGGTGACACTGAAGCTTTCTTT; CDR3 protein: CASREQGGDTEAFF
D gene: TRBD1; J gene: TRBJ1-6; V gene: TRBV5-5; CDR3 length: 16; clone size: -; CDR3 DNA: TGTGCCAGCAGCATGGGACAGAGCTCCTATAATTCACCCCTCCACTTT; CDR3 protein: CASSMGQSSYNSPLHF
D gene: -; J gene: TRBJ1-1; V gene: TRBV2; CDR3 length: 15; clone size: once; CDR3 DNA: TGTGCCAGCACTGTACTAAGGGGTCAATACACTGAAGCTTTCTTT; CDR3 protein: CASTVLRGQYTEAFF
D gene: TRBD2; J gene: TRBJ2-1; V gene: TRBV18; CDR3 length: 14; clone size: once; CDR3 DNA: TGTGCCAGCTCACATCTAGCGGGCCTCAATGAGCAGTTCTTC; CDR3 protein: CASSHLAGLNEQFF
D gene: TRBD1; J gene: TRBJ2-7; V gene: TRBV5-1; CDR3 length: 13; clone size: once; CDR3 DNA: TGCGCCAGCAGCCTGGGACAGCTGCGCGAGCAGTACTTC; CDR3 protein: CASSLGQLREQYF
D gene: -; J gene: TRBJ1-3; V gene: TRBV27; CDR3 length: 14; clone size: -; CDR3 DNA: TGTGCCAGCAGTTTATCTGCGACTGGAAACACCATATATTTT; CDR3 protein: CASSLSATGNTIYF
D gene: -; J gene: TRBJ1-3; V gene: TRBV4-2; CDR3 length: 15; clone size: -; CDR3 DNA: TGTGCCAGCAGCCAAGCAGGGTACTCTGGAAACACCATATATTTT; CDR3 protein: CASSQAGYSGNTIYF
D gene: -; J gene: TRBJ1-1; V gene: TRBV30; CDR3 length: 13; clone size: -; CDR3 DNA: TGTGCCTGGAGTGGGGGGCGAGGTGCTGAAGCTTTCTTT; CDR3 protein: CAWSGGRGAEAFF
D gene: TRBD2; J gene: TRBJ2-2; V gene: TRBV9; CDR3 length: 17; clone size: -; CDR3 DNA: TGTGCCAGCAGCGTAGCCCAAACTAGCGTGGCCACCGGGGAGCTGTTTTTT; CDR3 protein: CASSVAQTSVATGELFF
D gene: TRBD2; J gene: TRBJ2-3; V gene: TRBV7-3; CDR3 length: 15; clone size: -; CDR3 DNA: TGTGCCAGCAGCTTAACTGGACTAGCCACAGATACGCAGTATTTT; CDR3 protein: CASSLTGLATDTQYF
D gene: -; J gene: TRBJ2-7; V gene: TRBV4-1; CDR3 length: 14; clone size: few; CDR3 DNA: TGCGCCAGCAGTGGAACCCAGGGGATGATCGAGCAGTACTTC; CDR3 protein: CASSGTQGMIEQYF
D gene: TRBD1; J gene: TRBJ1-1; V gene: TRBV2; CDR3 length: 17; clone size: -; CDR3 DNA: TGTGCCAGCAGTCGCACAGAGGGACAGGGAACGGACACTGAAGCTTTCTTT; CDR3 protein: CASSRTEGQGTDTEAFF
D gene: TRBD2; J gene: TRBJ2-7; V gene: TRBV15; CDR3 length: 15; clone size: -; CDR3 DNA: TGTGCCACCAGCAGAGATCGAGCGGGAAGGTACGAGCAGTACTTC; CDR3 protein: CATSRDRAGRYEQYF
D gene: -; J gene: TRBJ1-3; V gene: TRBV7-9; CDR3 length: 12; clone size: -; CDR3 DNA: TGTGCCAGCAGCTTAGGGTCCGGCACCATATATTTT; CDR3 protein: CASSLGSGTIYF
D gene: TRBD2; J gene: TRBJ2-1; V gene: TRBV4-3; CDR3 length: 17; clone size: -; CDR3 DNA: TGCGCCAGCAGCCAAGACCCGGCGGGAGGCCCGTGGGTTCTGCAGTTCTTC; CDR3 protein: CASSQDPAGGPWVLQFF
D gene: -; J gene: TRBJ2-7; V gene: TRBV27; CDR3 length: 15; clone size: once; CDR3 DNA: TGTGCCAGCAGTTCCCCCCCCGGCGGAACCTACGAGCAGTACTTC; CDR3 protein: CASSSPPGGTYEQYF
D gene: TRBD2; J gene: TRBJ2-3; V gene: TRBV29-1; CDR3 length: 13; clone size: -; CDR3 DNA: TGCAGCGTTGAGACAGCGGGAGGGGATACGCAGTATTTT; CDR3 protein: CSVETAGGDTQYF
D gene: TRBD1; J gene: TRBJ1-2; V gene: TRBV6-5; CDR3 length: 12; clone size: -; CDR3 DNA: TGTGCCAGCAGGGGACAGGGCCGCGGCTACACCTTC; CDR3 protein: CASRGQGRGYTF
D gene: -; J gene: TRBJ2-5; V gene: TRBV18; CDR3 length: 15; clone size: -; CDR3 DNA: TGTGCCAGCTCACCACCAGCTCAGGGGCTAGAGACCCAGTACTTC; CDR3 protein: CASSPPAQGLETQYF
D gene: -; J gene: TRBJ1-3; V gene: TRBV5-1; CDR3 length: 14; clone size: -; CDR3 DNA: TGCGCCAGCAGCTTGCGGGGGTCTGGAAACACCATATATTTT; CDR3 protein: CASSLRGSGNTIYF
D gene: -; J gene: TRBJ1-4; V gene: TRBV7-8; CDR3 length: 15; clone size: once; CDR3 DNA: TGTGCCAGCAGCTTAGTTGTCAGGTCATATGAAAAACTGTTTTTT; CDR3 protein: CASSLVVRSYEKLFF
D gene: -; J gene: TRBJ1-5; V gene: TRBV2; CDR3 length: 12; clone size: -; CDR3 DNA: TGTGCCAGCGGGACAATCGATCAGCCCCAGCATTTT; CDR3 protein: CASGTIDQPQHF
D gene: -; J gene: TRBJ2-1; V gene: TRBV27; CDR3 length: 14; clone size: -; CDR3 DNA: TGTGCCAGCAGCCCGAGCGCCTCCTACAATGAGCAGTTCTTC; CDR3 protein: CASSPSASYNEQFF
D gene: TRBD1; J gene: TRBJ1-2; V gene: TRBV19; CDR3 length: 17; clone size: -; CDR3 DNA: TGTGCCAGTAGTCCCCCAGGGACAGGAACTACTAACTATGGCTACACCTTC; CDR3 protein: CASSPPGTGTTNYGYTF
D gene: TRBD1; J gene: TRBJ2-2; V gene: TRBV19; CDR3 length: 15; clone size: -; CDR3 DNA: TGTGCCAGTACCTACCTCGGGACAGGGGCCGGGGAGCTGTTTTTT; CDR3 protein: CASTYLGTGAGELFF
D gene: -; J gene: TRBJ2-3; V gene: TRBV14; CDR3 length: 15; clone size: -; CDR3 DNA: TGTGCCAGCAGCCAAGAAGTCAGAATCACAGATACGCAGTATTTT; CDR3 protein: CASSQEVRITDTQYF
D gene: -; J gene: TRBJ1-1; V gene: TRBV6-5; CDR3 length: 14; clone size: -; CDR3 DNA: TGTGCCAGCACCTACGGGGGGCTGAACACTGAAGCTTTCTTT; CDR3 protein: CASTYGGLNTEAFF
D gene: TRBD1; J gene: TRBJ2-7; V gene: TRBV18; CDR3 length: 14; clone size: -; CDR3 DNA: TGTGCCAGCTCAAGTAATTGGCAGGGGGACGAGCAGTACTTC; CDR3 protein: CASSSNWQGDEQYF
D gene: TRBD1; J gene: TRBJ1-2; V gene: TRBV10-3; CDR3 length: 14; clone size: -; CDR3 DNA: TGTGCCACCCTACCAACAGGGGGCAACTATGGCTACACCTTC; CDR3 protein: CATLPTGGNYGYTF
D gene: TRBD2; J gene: TRBJ2-7; V gene: TRBV11-3; CDR3 length: 14; clone size: -; CDR3 DNA: TGTGCCAGCAGCGGCACTAGCGGGAGTTACGAGCAGTACTTC; CDR3 protein: CASSGTSGSYEQYF
D gene: TRBD1; J gene: TRBJ1-1; V gene: TRBV30; CDR3 length: 13; clone size: -; CDR3 DNA: TGTGCCTGGAACCGACAGGGGGACACTGAAGCTTTCTTT; CDR3 protein: CAWNRQGDTEAFF
D gene: -; J gene: TRBJ1-3; V gene: TRBV11-3; CDR3 length: 13; clone size: -; CDR3 DNA: TGTGCCAGCAGCCAAGGGGGAGGAAACACCATATATTTT; CDR3 protein: CASSQGGGNTIYF
D gene: TRBD1; J gene: TRBJ1-1; V gene: TRBV6-1; CDR3 length: 12; clone size: -; CDR3 DNA: TGTGCCAGCCGTAGACAGGGCACTGAAGCTTTCTTT; CDR3 protein: CASRRQGTEAFF
D gene: -; J gene: TRBJ2-1; V gene: TRBV11-2; CDR3 length: 15; clone size: -; CDR3 DNA: TGTGCCAGCAGCTTGGGTGGAGGGCCCTACAATGAGCAGTTCTTC; CDR3 protein: CASSLGGGPYNEQFF
D gene: -; J gene: TRBJ2-7; V gene: TRBV7-2; CDR3 length: 11; clone size: -; CDR3 DNA: TGTGCCAGCAGCTCCAGGAGGGAGCAGTACTTC; CDR3 protein: CASSSRREQYF
D gene: -; J gene: TRBJ1-6; V gene: TRBV5-1; CDR3 length: 17; clone size: -; CDR3 DNA: TGCGCCAGCAGCCTTGGTACGGCAGGGAGGGCCAATTCACCCCTCCACTTT; CDR3 protein: CASSLGTAGRANSPLHF
D gene: -; J gene: TRBJ1-4; V gene: TRBV15; CDR3 length: 15; clone size: -; CDR3 DNA: TGTGCCACCAGCAGAGACGATGGACAGAATGAAAAACTGTTTTTT; CDR3 protein: CATSRDDGQNEKLFF
D gene: TRBD1; J gene: TRBJ2-4; V gene: TRBV5-1; CDR3 length: 15; clone size: -; CDR3 DNA: TGCGCCAGCAGTAGACCGGACAGGGCGGAAAACATTCAGTACTTC; CDR3 protein: CASSRPDRAENIQYF
D gene: -; J gene: TRBJ2-3; V gene: TRBV30; CDR3 length: 15; clone size: -; CDR3 DNA: TGTGCCTGGAGTGTACTTCCTAGCTTCAGAGATACGCAGTATTTT; CDR3 protein: CAWSVLPSFRDTQYF
D gene: TRBD2; J gene: TRBJ2-1; V gene: TRBV30; CDR3 length: 11; clone size: -; CDR3 DNA: TGTGCCTGGAGTGTGGGAGGGAAGCAGTTCTTC; CDR3 protein: CAWSVGGKQFF